This TCR beta chain was identified during a study of CD8+CD57+ T cells in acquired aplastic anemia. Whole-study context: Roughly 3 ug was the average amount of DNA from sorted CD4+ and CD8+ cells. Study results and caveats: Patients and controls were found to share twenty-nine CD8+ CDR3 sequences.

V was clipped by 6 bases and J by 1 base, with 7 bases between them. The length of the CDR3 is 12 residues. The germline CDR1 and CDR2 sequences are SGHRS and YFSETQ. For this clonotype: Its cognate antigen is unknown.

Template material for TCR beta VDJ and CDR3 profiling consisted of genomic DNA. TCRdb recomputed calls from the reads with MiXCR, one row per CDR3 protein. Of about 200,000 distinct CDR3 sequences listed, under 55% are singletons. Sequencing involved patients with CD8+CD57+ cell expansion previously shown by flow cytometry. None of the patients had been given any therapy when their blood was sampled. The sample was sorted CD4+, CD8+, or CD8+CD57+ T cells (not recorded which) from PBMCs. The rearrangement joins TRBV5-1 to TRBJ2-5, with D unresolved. This clonotype originated in a human donor with aplastic anemia. The CDR3 loop reads CASTYSQETQYF. The DNA for the CDR3 is TGCGCCAGCACATACAGCCAAGAGACCCAGTACTTC.